This TCR beta chain was identified during a study of T cell changes during pregnancy in multiple sclerosis. J gave up 3 bases and V 4 bases, and 14 bases lay outside the gene matches. The CDR3 spans 18 residues. The V gene's germline CDR1 is SGHNT and CDR2 YYREEE (reference sequence). TCRdb's copy holds only in-frame clones and misses some; the assay was immunoSEQ multiplex PCR. The data show approximately 60,000 clones, more than 75% seen once. The chain couples TRBV5-4 to TRBJ2-3; 10 nucleotides line up with TRBD2. The starting material was peripheral blood, obtained in the second trimester of pregnancy. This clonotype was sampled from a female donor with multiple sclerosis, enrolled in a pregnancy study. The DNA for the CDR3 is TGTGCCAGCAGCCGGGGGGGTGCTACTAGCGGGACAACAGATACGCAGTATTTT. The encoded protein is CASSRGGATSGTTDTQYF. Full variable domain (remainder filled in from reference TRBV5-4 and TRBJ2-3): ETGVTQSPTHLIKTRGQQVTLRCSSQSGHNTVSWYQQALGQGPQFIFQYYREEENGRGNFPPRFSGLQFPNYSSELNVNALELDDSALYLCASSRGGATSGTTDTQYFGPGTRLTVL.